One T cell receptor (beta chain) is described in this entry. The sample has other DNA sequences that encode this CDR3 too. Assay: immunoSEQ multiplex PCR; the TCRdb copy retains only in-frame clones and omits some. The sample includes some 700,000 clones, roughly 88% of them seen just once. The data were taken from a study of shared clonotypes between healthy human individuals. Study donors comprised healthy, HIV-negative adults devoid of recent acute infection or vaccination. Germline V CDR1 and CDR2: GTSNPN, SVGIG (reference sequence). The CDR3 sequence is 13 residues long. The V gene lost 0 bases and the J gene lost 1 base, with 4 bases spanning the gap.

The rearrangement joins TRBV30 to TRBJ1-5; D not resolved. The origin of this receptor is a man between 18 and 29 years old in good health. Some clones in this sample may be carry-over from other donors' samples. The sequenced sample consisted of memory CD8+ T cells from PBMCs. Subset described: CD45RO+ cells pooled with CCR7-negative TemRA cells. CDR3 residues: CAWSVASNQPQHF. Written as DNA, the CDR3 is TGTGCCTGGAGTGTCGCGAGCAATCAGCCCCAGCATTTT.